Listed below are T cell receptor beta chains from one sample, sequenced in a study of low-dose radiotherapy and immunotherapy resistance in tumors. Via MiXCR, TCRdb re-called the reads, giving one row per CDR3 protein. The data show approximately 80,000 distinct CDR3 sequences, with less than 20% seen just once and roughly 1.4% held by the top ten. Source: PBMCs, taken after low-dose radiotherapy plus immunotherapy. These receptor sequences come from a male donor with prostate cancer. The CDR3 runs from the conserved cysteine through the conserved F or W. A D gene is named only where the DNA matches it firmly. A row's size may be missing; if present it is once, few, many or a size class.

D gene	V gene	J gene	clone size	CDR3 protein	CDR3 DNA
-	TRBV7-2	TRBJ1-2	many	CASSTRTVPYGYTF	TGTGCCAGCAGCACCCGGACAGTCCCCTATGGCTACACCTTC
-	TRBV3-1	TRBJ2-7	many	CASTAGNYEQYF	TGTGCCAGCACCGCAGGAAACTACGAGCAGTACTTC
-	TRBV11-2	TRBJ2-5	many	CASSQKIETQYF	TGTGCCAGCAGCCAAAAGATCGAGACCCAGTACTTC
TRBD2	TRBV29-1	TRBJ2-3	many	CSVEKAGGVTDTQYF	TGCAGCGTTGAAAAAGCGGGAGGCGTCACAGATACGCAGTATTTT
-	TRBV27	TRBJ2-2	few	CASRGGGVSTGELFF	TGTGCCAGCAGGGGCGGCGGGGTTAGCACCGGGGAGCTGTTTTTT
-	TRBV5-1	TRBJ2-1	few	CASSLEVAANNEQFF	TGCGCCAGCAGCTTGGAAGTAGCGGCTAACAATGAGCAGTTCTTC
-	TRBV29-1	TRBJ2-7	many	CSVEEAREQYF	TGCAGCGTTGAGGAGGCTCGGGAGCAGTACTTC
TRBD1	TRBV12-3/TRBV12-4	TRBJ2-2	many	CASSARDRGRPGELFF	TGTGCCAGCAGTGCTAGGGACAGGGGGCGTCCCGGGGAGCTGTTTTTT
-	TRBV5-1	TRBJ2-5	few	CASSLAETQYF	TGCGCCAGCAGCTTGGCAGAGACCCAGTACTTC
-	TRBV27	TRBJ2-6	many	CASSLTGSGANVLTF	TGTGCCAGCAGTCTTACAGGGTCTGGGGCCAACGTCCTGACTTTC
TRBD2	TRBV5-1	TRBJ2-5	many	CASSVLAEETQYF	TGCGCCAGCAGCGTTCTAGCGGAAGAGACCCAGTACTTC
-	TRBV5-1	TRBJ2-1	many	CASSLAGLGNNEQFF	TGCGCCAGCAGCTTGGCGGGATTAGGGAATAATGAGCAGTTCTTC
-	TRBV28	TRBJ1-4	many	CASSTRGLNEKLFF	TGTGCCAGCAGTACCAGGGGACTTAATGAAAAACTGTTTTTT
-	TRBV6-6	TRBJ2-7	many	CASSFDTTYEQYF	TGTGCCAGCAGTTTCGACACAACCTACGAGCAGTACTTC
TRBD1	TRBV7-9	TRBJ2-3	many	CASSPRQGHSTDTQYF	TGTGCCAGCAGCCCCAGACAGGGGCATAGCACAGATACGCAGTATTTT
-	TRBV11-2	TRBJ1-1	-	CASSLARGKAFF	TGTGCCAGCAGCTTAGCACGGGGGAAGGCTTTCTTT
TRBD1	TRBV6-2/TRBV6-3	TRBJ2-4	many	CASSPTDRSKNIQYF	TGTGCCAGCAGCCCGACGGACAGGTCCAAAAACATTCAGTACTTC
-	TRBV28	TRBJ2-3	many	CASRHGTTSTDTQYF	TGTGCCAGCAGGCACGGGACAACTAGCACAGATACGCAGTATTTT
-	TRBV19	TRBJ2-7	many	CASSVTGESYEQYF	TGTGCCAGTAGTGTGACAGGAGAGTCCTACGAGCAGTACTTC
-	TRBV7-2	TRBJ2-1	many	CASSLSGRWYNEQFF	TGTGCCAGCAGCTTATCGGGGAGATGGTACAATGAGCAGTTCTTC
TRBD2	TRBV29-1	TRBJ2-5	many	CSVRTSGQETQYF	TGCAGCGTTCGGACTAGCGGTCAAGAGACCCAGTACTTC
-	TRBV4-3	TRBJ2-5	many	CASSQEQGMETQYF	TGCGCCAGCAGCCAAGAACAGGGAATGGAGACCCAGTACTTC
-	TRBV7-8	TRBJ1-3	many	CASSLVGQISGNTIYF	TGTGCCAGCAGCTTAGTAGGGCAAATCTCTGGAAACACCATATATTTT
-	TRBV6-1	TRBJ2-7	many	CASRTPGASYEQYF	TGTGCCAGCAGAACGCCGGGGGCTAGCTACGAGCAGTACTTC
TRBD1	TRBV19	TRBJ1-3	-	CASSLQGSAASGNTIYF	TGTGCCAGTAGTTTACAGGGGAGCGCTGCATCTGGAAACACCATATATTTT
TRBD1	TRBV12-3/TRBV12-4	TRBJ1-5	many	CASSSGQAPRQPQHF	TGTGCCAGCAGTTCCGGACAGGCGCCTCGTCAGCCCCAGCATTTT
TRBD2	TRBV7-2	TRBJ2-7	many	CASSLVAREPYEQYF	TGTGCCAGCAGCTTAGTGGCGCGGGAGCCCTACGAGCAGTACTTC
TRBD1	TRBV28	TRBJ2-7	many	CASSGTVFPYEQYF	TGTGCCAGCAGTGGGACAGTTTTTCCCTACGAGCAGTACTTC
-	TRBV18	TRBJ2-3	many	CASSSISGNTDTQYF	TGTGCCAGCTCATCCATCTCGGGAAACACAGATACGCAGTATTTT
TRBD2	TRBV5-1	TRBJ2-2	many	CASSETSGSVTGELFF	TGCGCCAGCAGCGAAACTAGCGGGAGCGTCACCGGGGAGCTGTTTTTT
-	TRBV2	TRBJ1-2	many	CASTEDGLRGYTF	TGTGCCAGCACGGAGGACGGCTTGAGGGGCTACACCTTC
-	TRBV3-1	TRBJ2-2	many	CASSQTWNTGELFF	TGTGCCAGCAGCCAAACCTGGAACACCGGGGAGCTGTTTTTT
-	TRBV2	TRBJ2-1	-	CASRGVLRAYNEQFF	TGTGCCAGCAGGGGAGTGTTGCGGGCCTACAATGAGCAGTTCTTC
TRBD1	TRBV24-1	TRBJ2-5	many	CATSDRTGRETQYF	TGTGCCACCAGTGACAGGACAGGGAGAGAGACCCAGTACTTC
-	TRBV13	TRBJ1-6	many	CASSQVFNSPLHF	TGTGCCAGCAGTCAGGTGTTTAATTCACCCCTCCACTTT
-	TRBV7-2	TRBJ1-4	many	CASSLLAGESNEKLFF	TGTGCCAGCAGCTTATTGGCAGGCGAGAGTAATGAAAAACTGTTTTTT
-	TRBV28	TRBJ1-2	many	CASSLYSGAAVGYGYTF	TGTGCCAGCAGTTTATACTCCGGGGCCGCAGTGGGCTATGGCTACACCTTC
-	TRBV27	TRBJ2-2	many	CASSLSPGLGELFF	TGTGCCAGCAGTTTATCTCCCGGTCTCGGGGAGCTGTTTTTT
-	TRBV7-8	TRBJ1-1	-	CASSPRPGQTYTEAFF	TGTGCCAGCAGCCCTCGTCCCGGACAGACCTACACTGAAGCTTTCTTT
-	TRBV18	TRBJ1-1	many	CASSQGRVGGAFF	TGTGCCAGCTCACAGGGGCGCGTCGGTGGGGCTTTCTTT
TRBD2	TRBV5-3	TRBJ2-7	-	CASSRTSGHYEQYF	TGTGCCAGCAGTAGGACTAGCGGACACTACGAGCAGTACTTC
-	TRBV30	TRBJ2-1	many	CAWNSGNSYNEQFF	TGTGCCTGGAATAGCGGAAACTCCTACAATGAGCAGTTCTTC
-	TRBV29-1	TRBJ2-7	many	CSVEWGPYEQYF	TGCAGCGTGGAGTGGGGCCCCTACGAGCAGTACTTC
-	TRBV6-2/TRBV6-3	TRBJ2-2	many	CASSYSTFSELFF	TGTGCCAGCAGTTACTCGACATTCTCGGAGCTGTTTTTT